This entry describes one T cell receptor beta chain. The data are from a study of response to subunit inactivated influenza vaccine. A single record per CDR3 protein comes from TCRdb applying MiXCR to the RT-PCR reads. Of some 200,000 distinct CDR3 sequences listed, 10% to 15% are singletons. The germline V gene has CDR1 SGHDT and CDR2 YYEEEE. This CDR3 has 16 amino acids. J gave up 4 bases and V 1 base, and 9 bases lay outside the gene matches. This same sample was also part of a study on T cells expressing NK-cell markers. Per that study: In generating TCR beta cDNA, 5'RACE template switching with UMIs was used. Beta-chain profiling covered CD3+CD56+NKG2C+, CD3+CD56+NKG2C- and CD3+CD56-NKG2C+ sorted subsets. For about 6 donors, the dominant NKG2C+ clonotypes made up roughly 1.0-8% of their CD8+ T cells. The CD3+CD56-NKG2C+ fraction of a handful of donors was also led by these clonotypes.

The genes are TRBV5-6 and TRBJ2-3, with 7 nucleotides matching TRBD2. The sequence was obtained from a man aged 50-60 years who received an inactivated influenza vaccine. Sequencing used CD8+ T cells sorted from PBMCs, obtained approximately 12 days after vaccination. The CDR3 protein is CASSLRWTSISDTQYF. CDR3 nucleotides: TGTGCCAGCAGCTTGCGCTGGACTAGTATATCAGATACGCAGTATTTT.